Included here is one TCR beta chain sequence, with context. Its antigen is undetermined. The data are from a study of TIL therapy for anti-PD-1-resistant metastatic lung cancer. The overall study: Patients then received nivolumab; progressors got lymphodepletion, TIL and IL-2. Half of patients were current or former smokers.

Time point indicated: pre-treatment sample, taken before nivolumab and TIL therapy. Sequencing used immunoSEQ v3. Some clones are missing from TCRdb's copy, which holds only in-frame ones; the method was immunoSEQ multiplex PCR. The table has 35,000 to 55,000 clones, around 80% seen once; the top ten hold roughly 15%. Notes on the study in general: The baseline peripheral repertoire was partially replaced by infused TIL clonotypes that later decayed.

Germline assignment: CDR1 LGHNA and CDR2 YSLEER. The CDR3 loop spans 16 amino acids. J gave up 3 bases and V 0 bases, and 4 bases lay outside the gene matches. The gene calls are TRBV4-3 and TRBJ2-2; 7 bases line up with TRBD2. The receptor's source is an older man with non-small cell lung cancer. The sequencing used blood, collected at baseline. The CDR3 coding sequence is TGCGCCAGCAGCCAAGATCAGACTAGCTACACCGGGGAGCTGTTTTTT. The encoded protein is CASSQDQTSYTGELFF.